This TCR beta chain was profiled in a study of shared clonotypes between healthy human individuals. Study-level results: The study found roughly 5% of naive CD4 clonotypes shared across several donors. Clonotypes shared by all four sorted-subset donors had higher generation probabilities than non-shared clonotypes. Since donors were few, the genetic and exposure-history diversity represented was limited.

About this clone: Its antigen is unknown.

Germline V gene sequence: CDR1 KGHSH, CDR2 LQKENI. Trimming left V 3 bases short and J 2 bases short, with 13 bases between. The CDR3 totals 15 residues. The authors loaded about 200 ng DNA, roughly 27,000 T cell genomes, into sorted-subset replicate PCRs. TCRdb keeps only in-frame clones here, not all; method: immunoSEQ multiplex PCR. Of 2 million to 3 million clones in the sample, 93% were seen once. The chain has TRBV18 and TRBJ1-2; D uncertain. The sample was naive CD4+ T cells from PBMCs. Indicated subset: CD45RA+ positively selected. The receptor was derived from a man in his late teens or twenties in good health. Some clones in this sample may be carry-over from other donors' samples. As DNA, the CDR3 is TGTGCCAGCTCACCCACCCAAACTCAGAACTATGGCTACACCTTC. Amino acid sequence: CASSPTQTQNYGYTF.